This paragraph covers one T cell receptor beta chain sequence. In the authors' workflow: Amplification of reference gene primers was used by the study to estimate nucleated cell counts. Data came from immunoSEQ multiplex PCR; TCRdb stores just in-frame clones and leaves some out. V and J calls and clone size are those listed in that table; D and trimming were worked out from the DNA. The sample lists some 160,000 clones, around four fifths occurring once. Patients at the Seattle site were enrolled during active infection and followed longitudinally. These data come from a study of blood T cell repertoires in COVID-19. Across the study: COVID-19 samples, acute and convalescent, were from the United States, Italy and Spain. Nucleic acid was either cDNA or gDNA, and it came from T cells, B-cell-depleted T cells, or PBMCs.

V lost 3 bases and J 8 bases, leaving 13 bases between the germline ends. The germline V gene encodes CDR1 DFQATT and CDR2 SNEGSKA (reference sequence). This CDR3 is built from 12 residues. Sequencing was carried out using peripheral blood. The TCR comes from an elderly woman with COVID-19, enrolled during active disease. The chain uses TRBV20-1 and TRBJ1-1, with D uncertain. The CDR3 loop reads CSASLGSWEAFF. In DNA form, the CDR3 reads TGCAGTGCTAGTCTGGGCTCTTGGGAAGCTTTCTTT.